This is a list of T cell receptor beta chains from one sample in a study of PD-1 blockade in mismatch repair-deficient tumors. Some clones are missing from TCRdb's copy, which holds only in-frame ones; the method was immunoSEQ multiplex PCR. The table includes some 48,000 clones, approximately 81% detected once. The sequences come from peripheral blood, collected about 4.5 months after starting pembrolizumab. These receptors all stem from an adult with mismatch repair-deficient cancer. Each CDR3 is given with its conserved first and last residue. A D gene is named only where the DNA matches it firmly. For some rows the clone size is stated as once, few or many, or as a class when expanded; others skip it.

D: .
J: TRBJ1-1
size: .
V: TRBV18
DNA: TGTGCCAGCTCATACGTCGGGGGACTTGAGAACACTGAAGCTTTCTTT
CDR3: CASSYVGGLENTEAFF

D: .
J: TRBJ2-3
size: .
V: TRBV7-9
DNA: TGTGCCAGCAGCTTAGCGGGAGTAGGGACAGATACGCAGTATTTT
CDR3: CASSLAGVGTDTQYF

D: .
J: TRBJ2-6
size: .
V: TRBV10-3
DNA: TGTGCCATCAGTGAGTTTGACTCGAGCTCTGGGGCCAACGTCCTGACTTTC
CDR3: CAISEFDSSSGANVLTF

D: TRBD1
J: TRBJ1-5
size: .
V: TRBV4-1
DNA: TGCGCCAGCAGCCAAGTTGCACCCGACAGGGGGCGCAGGGGACAGCCCCAGCATTTT
CDR3: CASSQVAPDRGRRGQPQHF

D: .
J: TRBJ2-7
size: .
V: TRBV4-1
DNA: TGCGCCAGCAGCCAAGATTCCGGTAGCGGACGCTCCTACGAGCAGTACTTC
CDR3: CASSQDSGSGRSYEQYF

D: .
J: TRBJ1-5
size: few
V: TRBV29-1
DNA: TGCAGCGTTCAGCCGGACCTTAATCAGCCCCAGCATTTT
CDR3: CSVQPDLNQPQHF

D: .
J: TRBJ2-7
size: .
V: TRBV27
DNA: TGTGCCAGCAGTTTATCTAGCGGAAAGGGGGAGCAGTACTTC
CDR3: CASSLSSGKGEQYF

D: TRBD1
J: TRBJ1-1
size: .
V: TRBV25-1
DNA: TGTGCCAGCAGGGGGCCGACAGGGAAGTACACTGAAGCTTTCTTT
CDR3: CASRGPTGKYTEAFF

D: TRBD2
J: TRBJ2-3
size: .
V: TRBV19
DNA: TGTGCCAGTAGTATAGATAGGGAGGGTTTCACAGATACGCAGTATTTT
CDR3: CASSIDREGFTDTQYF

D: TRBD1
J: TRBJ2-6
size: .
V: TRBV7-3
DNA: TGTGCCAGCAGCCAGGACAGGGGTCTGGCTGGGGCCAACGTCCTGACTTTC
CDR3: CASSQDRGLAGANVLTF

D: .
J: TRBJ2-3
size: .
V: TRBV6-5
DNA: TGTGCCAGCAGGGAAACAGGGACAGATACGCAGTATTTT
CDR3: CASRETGTDTQYF

D: TRBD1
J: TRBJ2-7
size: .
V: TRBV11-2
DNA: TGTGCCAGCAGCTTAAAGGAATTAGGACAGGGCGTCAACTACGAGCAGTACTTC
CDR3: CASSLKELGQGVNYEQYF

D: .
J: TRBJ2-2
size: few
V: TRBV5-1
DNA: TGCGCCAGCAGCTTGGATCAGGGGATCACCGGGGAGCTGTTTTTT
CDR3: CASSLDQGITGELFF

D: .
J: TRBJ1-2
size: .
V: TRBV6-1
DNA: TGTGCCAGCAGTGAAGAGGGGGGGGGACCGTATGGCTACACCTTC
CDR3: CASSEEGGGPYGYTF

D: .
J: TRBJ2-5
size: .
V: TRBV5-1
DNA: TGCGCCAGCAGCCCCGGACAGGCGGGGGGTGCCCAGTACTTC
CDR3: CASSPGQAGGAQYF

D: TRBD1
J: TRBJ2-3
size: .
V: TRBV14
DNA: TGTGCCAGCAGCCAGCCGGGACAGGCGCAGTATTTT
CDR3: CASSQPGQAQYF

D: .
J: TRBJ2-2
size: .
V: TRBV27
DNA: TGTGCCAGCAGTCCCACAGGGGATCGGGGGACCAAAACCCCCACCGGGGAGCTGTTTTTT
CDR3: CASSPTGDRGTKTPTGELFF

D: TRBD1
J: TRBJ1-2
size: .
V: TRBV5-1
DNA: TGCGCCAGCAGCTTGGCAGGGACAGGGGAACGTGGCTACACCTTC
CDR3: CASSLAGTGERGYTF

D: TRBD1
J: TRBJ1-5
size: .
V: TRBV5-8
DNA: TGTGCCAGCAGCTTGCTAAGGACAGGGGGGAACAATCAGCCCCAGCATTTT
CDR3: CASSLLRTGGNNQPQHF

D: TRBD2
J: TRBJ2-7
size: .
V: TRBV9
DNA: TGTGCCAGCAGCTCGGGGGGGCTAGCGGGAGACGAGCAGTACTTC
CDR3: CASSSGGLAGDEQYF

D: .
J: TRBJ2-1
size: .
V: TRBV21-1
DNA: TGTGCCAGCAGCAAATATCGGGGCGGGAGGTACAATGAGCAGTTCTTC
CDR3: CASSKYRGGRYNEQFF

D: TRBD2
J: TRBJ2-7
size: .
V: TRBV11-2
DNA: TGTGCCAGCAGCTTTGTTAGCGGGAGTCATGAGCAGTACTTC
CDR3: CASSFVSGSHEQYF

D: TRBD2
J: TRBJ2-1
size: few
V: TRBV7-6
DNA: TGTGCCAGCAGCCCCTACGCCCTCGCGACTAGCGGATACAATGAGCAGTTCTTC
CDR3: CASSPYALATSGYNEQFF

D: .
J: TRBJ2-7
size: .
V: TRBV10-3
DNA: TGTGCCATCCGGGGGAGACTTTCCTACGAGCAGTACTTC
CDR3: CAIRGRLSYEQYF